The 20 T cell receptor beta chains below all came from one sample that was sequenced in a study of cytomegalovirus exposure and HLA in healthy donors (dated by TCRdb to 2016 to 2017). Libraries were prepared through the immunoSEQ multiplex PCR assay. For the multiplex PCR, a mixture combining 60 forward primers for TCR Vbeta segments and 13 reverse primers for TCR Jbeta segments was used. The table was pulled from immuneACCESS by TCRdb, which kept in-frame rearrangements only. Such tables lose some clones; where checked, under half of the loss comes from unresolved V genes, and the rest has no known cause. The sample yields just under 150,000 clones; 80% were counted once. Less than 3.5% of the sample belongs to the ten largest clones. Input material: PBMCs. The receptors were gathered from a woman in her thirties in good health and CMV-seronegative.

The chain carries TRBV29-1 and TRBJ2-7; possible D gene TRBD1, 6 bases. In germline, CDR1 is SQVTM, CDR2 ANQGSEA. This CDR3 is 13 amino acids long. The ends were cut back, 6 bases at V and 2 bases at J, with 14 bases in the middle. This CDR3 is CSVVTGIPYEQYF. The CDR3 nucleotides are TGCAGCGTCGTAACAGGGATCCCCTACGAGCAGTACTTC.

The rearrangement uses TRBV18 and TRBJ2-1; 16 positions agree with TRBD2. CDR1 and CDR2 from the germline V gene are KGHSH and LQKENI. After removal of 0 bases from V and 6 bases from J, the junction contained 11 bases not matched to a gene. The CDR3 contains 20 residues. CDR3 residues: CASSPPGLAGGTRLGNEQFF. The CDR3 region has the DNA TGTGCCAGCTCACCACCGGGACTAGCGGGGGGGACTCGTTTAGGCAATGAGCAGTTCTTC.

Comments on this clone: At one end the junction does not follow the germline gene, possibly because of a read error. The chain employs TRBV20-1 and TRBJ2-7; maybe TRBD1 (5 bases). The CDR3 length is 11 residues. Germline loops: CDR1 DFQATT, CDR2 SNEGSKA (reference sequence). CDR3 loop: CSGGQIYERYF. DNA for the CDR3: TGCAGTGGGGGCCAGATCTACGAGCGGTACTTC.

The CDR3 sequence is CASSNRQGAGNTIYF. The CDR3 DNA follows: TGTGCCAGCAGCAACAGACAGGGGGCGGGAAACACCATATATTTT. The J gene is TRBJ1-3, the V gene TRBV7-2; 10 bases line up with TRBD1. Looked up from germline, CDR1 is SGHTA and CDR2 is FQGNSA. The CDR3 is made up of 15 amino acids. V was pared by 5 bases and J by 4 bases, with 5 bases of the junction left unmatched.

The V gene is TRBV27, the J gene TRBJ1-3; 7 bases match TRBD1. Trimming at V came to 3 bases and at J to 4 bases, leaving 3 bases not matched to a gene. The CDR3 extends over 14 amino acids. Germline values: CDR1 MNHEY, CDR2 SMNVEV (reference sequence). The CDR3: CASSFRGPGNTIYF. CDR3 bases: TGTGCCAGCAGTTTTAGGGGGCCGGGAAACACCATATATTTT.

The chain recombines TRBV23-1 with TRBJ2-7, with 10 bases fitting TRBD1. TRBV23-1 qualifies as an ORF whose function is uncertain. V lost 7 bases, J lost 3 bases, and 9 bases stayed unmatched. The CDR3 covers 15 residues. This CDR3 is CASKPGTGAYYEQYF. The CDR3 DNA reads TGCGCCAGCAAACCTGGGACAGGGGCCTACTACGAGCAGTACTTC.

The table lists this clone with a few counts. This chain links TRBV4-2 with TRBJ2-1; D unresolved. Germline-derived CDR1 and CDR2 are LGHNA and YNFKEQ. Deletions cut 4 bases from V and 1 base from J, with 17 bases between. This CDR3 has 17 residues. CDR3 region: CASSPPNGLSSYNEQFF. The CDR3 DNA is TGTGCCAGCAGCCCCCCCAATGGGCTATCGTCCTACAATGAGCAGTTCTTC.

The chain has TRBV28 and TRBJ2-7, with 8 bases lining up with TRBD1. V gave up 2 bases and J gave up 4 bases; unmatched junction bases: 10. Germline lookup yields CDR1 MDHEN and CDR2 SYDVKM. This CDR3 region has 16 residues. This CDR3 is CASSLPGTGLRYEQYF. Here the CDR3 DNA reads TGTGCCAGCAGTTTACCCGGGACAGGTTTGAGGTACGAGCAGTACTTC.

The V call is TRBV2, the J call TRBJ2-4, with 9 bases aligning to TRBD2. Trimming at V came to 2 bases and at J to 6 bases, leaving 5 bases not matched to a gene. In germline, CDR1 is SNHLY, CDR2 FYNNEI. The CDR3 loop spans 15 amino acids. The CDR3 sequence is CASSELAGVGNIQYF. The CDR3 coding sequence is TGTGCCAGCAGTGAATTAGCGGGAGTTGGAAACATTCAGTACTTC.

This chain connects TRBV11-2 to TRBJ2-7; no reliable D call. CDR1 is SGHAT and CDR2 is FQNNGV in the germline V gene. The CDR3 is made up of 14 amino acids. V was pared by 4 bases and J by 5 bases, with 15 bases between. The CDR3 protein is CASSYDISPHEQYF. The CDR3 bases are TGTGCCAGCAGCTACGACATTTCCCCCCACGAGCAGTACTTC.

Of note for this clone: The sample contains more than one DNA sequence encoding this CDR3. The chain links TRBV12-5 to TRBJ2-5, with a tentative D call TRBD1 (6 bases). The CDR3 loop spans 16 amino acids. The germline V gene has CDR1 LGHNT and CDR2 FRNRAP. Trimming left V 4 bases short and J 5 bases short, with 20 bases between. The CDR3 nucleotides read TGTGCTAGTGGTTCCGGGAAACCACAGGGAGAGGAGACCCAGTACTTC. Amino acids: CASGSGKPQGEETQYF.

V gene TRBV5-1 combines with J gene TRBJ2-3; 14 positions agree with TRBD2. CDR3 size: 18 residues. The J segment lost 0 bases and the V segment lost 3 bases, leaving 6 bases of the junction unmatched. Per the germline V gene, CDR1 is SGHRS and CDR2 is YFSETQ. The CDR3 region has the DNA TGCGCCAGCAGCTCCGGGACTAGCGGGAGCTCTAGCACAGATACGCAGTATTTT. Residues: CASSSGTSGSSSTDTQYF.

The chain is built from TRBV30 and TRBJ1-3; no clear D. The CDR3 sequence is 13 residues long. The germline V gene encodes CDR1 GTSNPN and CDR2 SVGIG (reference sequence). V lost 0 bases and J 3 bases, leaving 6 bases between the germline ends. DNA of the CDR3: TGTGCCTGGAGTGTACTCCATGGAAACACCATATATTTT. Amino acids: CAWSVLHGNTIYF.

This clone was seen more than once but under ten times. CDR3 nucleotide sequence: TGCGCCAGCAGCATGCTAGCGGGGAACTACGAGCAGTACTTC. This gives the protein CASSMLAGNYEQYF. The rearrangement links TRBV4-1 to TRBJ2-7, with TRBD2 matching over 9 bases. Germline V gene lookup returns CDR1 MGHRA and CDR2 YSYEKL. The CDR3 is made up of 14 amino acids. V shed 5 bases, J shed 3 bases, and the junction held 5 bases outside the gene matches.

The V and J genes are TRBV5-1 and TRBJ2-5; D might be TRBD2 (6 bases). The germline gives CDR1 SGHRS, CDR2 YFSETQ. The CDR3 has 15 residues. The V gene lost 4 bases and the J gene lost 4 bases, with 17 bases spanning the gap. The CDR3 DNA follows: TGCGCCAGCAGCGAGATTCCTAGCGACAGAGAGACCCAGTACTTC. It translates to CASSEIPSDRETQYF.

CDR3 DNA sequence: TGTGCCAGCAGCACAGCGGGGGGGAGGACAGATACGCAGTATTTT. Translating gives CASSTAGGRTDTQYF. This rearrangement joins TRBV13 to TRBJ2-3, with 10 nucleotides matching TRBD2. This CDR3 is built from 15 residues. Per the germline V gene, CDR1 is PRHDT and CDR2 is FYEKMQ (reference sequence). The ends lost 5 bases at V and 3 bases at J; junction bases unmatched: 5. Full variable domain (missing parts from reference TRBV13 and TRBJ2-3): AAGVIQSPRHLIKEKRETATLKCYPIPRHDTVYWYQQGPGQDPQFLISFYEKMQSDKGSIPDRFSAQQFSDYHSELNMSSLELGDSALYFCASSTAGGRTDTQYFGPGTRLTVL.

V gene TRBV30 combines with J gene TRBJ2-7, with D possibly being TRBD2 (6 bases). CDR1 GTSNPN and CDR2 SVGIG come from the germline V gene (reference sequence). The length of the CDR3 is 12 residues. The V end was cut by 5 bases, the J end by 2 bases, with 10 bases between. DNA for the CDR3: TGTGCCTGGGATGGAGGGACCTACGAGCAGTACTTC. It encodes CAWDGGTYEQYF.

This chain links TRBV28 with TRBJ1-2; weak D call: TRBD1 (5 bases). The CDR3 loop spans 13 amino acids. The V gene's germline CDR1 is MDHEN and CDR2 SYDVKM. V dropped 3 bases and J dropped 3 bases, with 8 bases sitting between them. This CDR3 reads CASSFGGDYGYTF. In nucleotides, the CDR3 is TGTGCCAGCAGTTTCGGGGGAGACTATGGCTACACCTTC.

This clone was detected only once. This chain links TRBV6-1 with TRBJ2-2; maybe TRBD1 (6 bases). The V end lost 3 bases, the J end lost 6 bases, and 8 bases lay between the germline ends. This CDR3 spans 13 amino acids. The V gene's germline CDR1 is MNHNS and CDR2 SASEGT. CDR3 coding DNA: TGTGCCAGCAGTGAGGGGGCCGCCGGGGAGCTGTTTTTT. Protein sequence: CASSEGAAGELFF.

The chain is built from TRBV15 and TRBJ1-3; D is ambiguous. The CDR3 has 12 residues. CDR1 and CDR2 (germline): LNHNV, YYDKDF (reference sequence). Trimming shortened V by 1 base and J by 4 bases, and 2 bases separated the two germline ends. DNA for the CDR3: TGTGCCACCAGCAGAGCGGGAAACACCATATATTTT. Its protein product is CATSRAGNTIYF.